These 29 T cell receptor beta chains share one sample of origin, sequenced in a study of shared clonotypes between healthy human individuals. CD45RO-negative, CCR7-selected cells formed the naive CD8 fraction, which excluded terminally differentiated effector memory CD45RA+ cells. Data came from immunoSEQ multiplex PCR; TCRdb stores just in-frame clones and leaves some out. Among 1.5 million to 2.5 million clones, roughly 94% were seen once, and the ten largest hold around 1.2%. The sequencing input was naive CD8+ T cells sorted from blood. These receptors originate from a man younger than 35 in good health.

The J gene is TRBJ2-7, the V gene TRBV30; D is perhaps TRBD2 (5 bases). V was shortened by 7 bases and J by 2 bases, with 15 bases between the two germline ends. Germline CDR1 GTSNPN, CDR2 SVGIG (reference sequence). The CDR3 spans 13 residues. The CDR3 coding sequence is TGTGCCTCCAATAGCGTTTCGACCTACGAGCAGTACTTC. Its translation: CASNSVSTYEQYF.

The V and J genes are TRBV7-8 and TRBJ1-2; no reliable D call. V gave up 3 bases and J gave up 6 bases, with 14 bases separating them. Germline V CDR1 and CDR2: SGHVS, FQNEAQ. This CDR3 has 14 amino acids. The CDR3 bases are TGTGCCAGCAGCTTGCACATTCCGACGGATGGCTACACCTTC. Its translation: CASSLHIPTDGYTF. The variable domain in full, completed from reference TRBV7-8 and TRBJ1-2, reads GAGVSQSPRYKVAKRGQDVALRCDPISGHVSLFWYQQALGQGPEFLTYFQNEAQLDKSGLPSDRFFAERPEGSVSTLKIQRTQQEDSAVYLCASSLHIPTDGYTFGSGTRLTVV.

The J gene is TRBJ1-5, the V gene TRBV20-1; D call uncertain. Germline V gene sequence: CDR1 DFQATT, CDR2 SNEGSKA (reference sequence). This CDR3 is built from 10 residues. V gave up 3 bases and J gave up 13 bases, with 10 bases separating them. CDR3 nucleotide sequence: TGCAGTGCTAGGGAGATTGAGCAGCATTTT. This sequence encodes CSAREIEQHF.

The chain uses TRBV6-5 and TRBJ1-4; 8 positions match TRBD1. There are 14 residues in the CDR3. The J segment lost 4 bases and the V segment lost 6 bases, leaving 4 bases of the junction unmatched. The germline V gene has CDR1 MNHEY and CDR2 SVGAGI. CDR3 sequence: CASSSTGVNEKLFF. The CDR3, as DNA: TGTGCCAGCAGCTCGACAGGGGTTAATGAAAAACTGTTTTTT.

The chain has TRBV7-2 and TRBJ1-2; 7 bases match TRBD1. The CDR3 spans 19 residues. V lost 3 bases and J lost 0; bases outside the gene matches: 16. CDR1 and CDR2 from the germline V gene are SGHTA and FQGNSA. The CDR3 loop reads CASSFSTGTAHITNYGYTF. CDR3 DNA: TGTGCCAGCAGCTTCTCGACCGGGACAGCGCACATTACTAACTATGGCTACACCTTC.

The rearrangement uses TRBV7-6 and TRBJ2-3; unclear D gene. The CDR3 extends over 13 amino acids. With 1 base removed from V and 5 bases from J, the gap between germline ends came to 7 bases. Germline V lookup: CDR1 SGHVS, CDR2 FNYEAQ. The CDR3 spells CASSLDWGDTQYF. DNA for the CDR3: TGTGCCAGCAGCTTAGATTGGGGAGATACGCAGTATTTT.

V and J are TRBV30 and TRBJ1-5; 8 positions agree with TRBD1. This CDR3 has 15 amino acids. CDR1 GTSNPN and CDR2 SVGIG come from the germline V gene (reference sequence). Unmatched junction bases numbered 8, after V lost 2 bases and J lost 5 bases. The CDR3 region has the DNA TGTGCCTGGAGTAGGGACGGACAGGGATATCAGCCCCAGCATTTT. Translating gives CAWSRDGQGYQPQHF. The full variable domain, rest sourced from reference TRBV30 and TRBJ1-5, is SQTIHQWPATLVQPVGSPLSLECTVEGTSNPNLYWYRQAAGRGLQLLFYSVGIGQISSEVPQNLSASRPQDRQFILSSKKLLLSDSGFYLCAWSRDGQGYQPQHFGDGTRLSIL.

Of note for this clone: Different DNA sequences within this sample yield the same CDR3. The chain links TRBV9 to TRBJ2-1, with D unclear. The CDR3 totals 13 residues. The V gene's germline CDR1 is SGDLS and CDR2 YYNGEE. V was trimmed by 0 bases and J by 3 bases, leaving 4 bases between them. CDR3 region: CASSVGSYNEQFF. The CDR3 DNA is TGTGCCAGCAGCGTAGGGAGCTACAATGAGCAGTTCTTC. Full variable domain (rest looked up from reference TRBV9 and TRBJ2-1): DSGVTQTPKHLITATGQRVTLRCSPRSGDLSVYWYQQSLDQGLQFLIQYYNGEERAKGNILERFSAQQFPDLHSELNLSSLELGDSALYFCASSVGSYNEQFFGPGTRLTVL.

As regards this clone: The same CDR3 can be traced to other DNA sequences in this sample. The chain employs TRBV2 and TRBJ1-3; D gene uncertain. V lost 6 bases and J 0 bases, leaving 9 bases between the germline ends. The CDR3 totals 14 residues. Germline CDR1 and CDR2: SNHLY and FYNNEI. The CDR3 nucleotides read TGTGCCAGCAGGCCCGACTCCTCTGGAAACACCATATATTTT. Protein: CASRPDSSGNTIYF. The full variable domain, rest sourced from reference TRBV2 and TRBJ1-3, is EPEVTQTPSHQVTQMGQEVILRCVPISNHLYFYWYRQILGQKVEFLVSFYNNEISEKSEIFDDQFSVERPDGSNFTLKIRSTKLEDSAMYFCASRPDSSGNTIYFGEGSWLTVV.

The chain joins TRBV10-3 to TRBJ2-2, with D unresolved. Between the trimmed V and J ends, which lost 6 bases and 5 bases, there was a span of 13 bases. There are 14 residues in the CDR3. Germline V gene data show CDR1 as ENHRY and CDR2 as SYGVKD. The CDR3 coding sequence is TGTGCCATCAGCGAGCTCGATGGGACCGGGGAGCTGTTTTTT. As protein: CAISELDGTGELFF.

V is TRBV6-1 and J is TRBJ1-2; D is possibly TRBD1 (5 bases). Trimming left V 2 bases short and J 6 bases short, with 13 bases between. The CDR3 is 14 residues long. CDR1 and CDR2 from the germline V gene are MNHNS and SASEGT. CDR3 residues: CASSEWGSGNGYTF. CDR3 nucleotides: TGTGCCAGCAGTGAATGGGGGTCAGGGAATGGCTACACCTTC.

This chain connects TRBV11-2 to TRBJ2-2, with a weak D call TRBD1 (5 bases). The V end was cut by 0 bases, the J end by 2 bases, with 19 bases between. This CDR3 spans 19 amino acids. Germline V gene sequence: CDR1 SGHAT, CDR2 FQNNGV. CDR3 in amino acids: CASSLEFWGLPVNTGELFF. The DNA for the CDR3 is TGTGCCAGCAGCTTAGAATTCTGGGGCCTTCCAGTCAACACCGGGGAGCTGTTTTTT.

The chain recombines TRBV5-6 with TRBJ2-1; the match to TRBD2 covers 7 bases. After removal of 0 bases from V and 6 bases from J, the junction contained 3 bases not matched to a gene. Germline V gene sequence: CDR1 SGHDT, CDR2 YYEEEE. The CDR3 runs to 14 residues. The CDR3 protein is CASSLGLAPNEQFF. The CDR3, as DNA: TGTGCCAGCAGCTTGGGACTAGCACCCAATGAGCAGTTCTTC.

The chain joins TRBV7-7 to TRBJ1-1; D is uncertain. Germline CDR1 is SSHAT and CDR2 is FNYEAQ (reference sequence). The CDR3 consists of 12 residues. The CDR3 bases are TGTGCTAGCGGGGTCGCGAAGTTGGAAGCTTTCTTT. The encoded protein is CASGVAKLEAFF.

The chain couples TRBV10-2 to TRBJ2-5; 11 nucleotides align to TRBD2. CDR1 WSHSY and CDR2 SAAADI come from the germline V gene. J gave up 1 base and V 9 bases, and 4 bases lay outside the gene matches. CDR3 size: 14 residues. The CDR3 region is CASGLAGIQETQYF. The CDR3 coding sequence is TGCGCCAGTGGACTAGCGGGCATCCAAGAGACCCAGTACTTC.

V is TRBV5-6 and J is TRBJ2-3; TRBD2 is a possible D gene (6 bases). The CDR3 extends over 14 amino acids. Per the germline V gene, CDR1 is SGHDT and CDR2 is YYEEEE. V lost 2 bases and J 4 bases, leaving 11 bases between the germline ends. The CDR3 is CASSFAGSADTQYF. CDR3 in DNA: TGTGCCAGCAGCTTTGCGGGGTCCGCAGATACGCAGTATTTT.

This clone turned up a few times. The CDR3 is CASSSRGTNSPLHF. The CDR3 bases are TGTGCCAGCAGTTCGCGGGGAACTAATTCACCCCTCCACTTT. The J gene is TRBJ1-6, the V gene TRBV28, with D uncertain. The germline gives CDR1 MDHEN, CDR2 SYDVKM. V lost 4 bases to trimming and J lost 6 bases, with 10 bases between them. The CDR3 spans 14 residues.

V usage is TRBV14 and J usage is TRBJ2-1; 11 bases are shared with TRBD2. J lost 0 bases, V lost 4 bases, and 2 bases had no gene match. Germline CDR1 SGHDN, CDR2 FVKESK. The CDR3 sequence is 16 residues long. The CDR3 bases are TGTGCCAGCAGCCCTAGCGGGGGGAGCTCCTACAATGAGCAGTTCTTC. Protein: CASSPSGGSSYNEQFF.

V and J are TRBV5-1 and TRBJ2-3, with TRBD2 identical over 10 bases. The CDR3 consists of 16 residues. Looked up from germline, CDR1 is SGHRS and CDR2 is YFSETQ. J lost 4 bases, V lost 1 base, and 6 bases had no gene match. In nucleotides, the CDR3 is TGCGCCAGCAGCTTGAATCCTAGCGGGAGCTCAGATACGCAGTATTTT. Translation: CASSLNPSGSSDTQYF.

This clone occurred once. This chain uses TRBV27 with TRBJ2-7; unclear D gene. V lost 0 bases and J lost 0, with 9 bases in between. Germline V gene sequence: CDR1 MNHEY, CDR2 SMNVEV (reference sequence). The CDR3 contains 15 residues. CDR3 bases: TGTGCCAGCAGTTTATCCCCCCAGAGCTCCTACGAGCAGTACTTC. Translating gives CASSLSPQSSYEQYF.

The chain links TRBV4-1 to TRBJ1-6; D may be TRBD1 (6 bases). The germline gives CDR1 MGHRA, CDR2 YSYEKL. The CDR3 totals 15 residues. V was clipped by 4 bases and J by 2 bases, with 9 bases between them. This CDR3 is CASSLDRTYNSPLHF. In DNA form, the CDR3 reads TGCGCCAGCAGCCTAGACAGGACCTATAATTCACCCCTCCACTTT.

The genes are TRBV2 and TRBJ1-1; D is uncertain. Trimming pared 6 bases from V and 1 base from J, leaving 21 bases between. The V gene's germline CDR1 is SNHLY and CDR2 FYNNEI. The CDR3 totals 17 residues. CDR3 in DNA: TGTGCCAGCAGCTTGGAGGCGTACGTCACTTCGAACACTGAAGCTTTCTTT. Protein sequence: CASSLEAYVTSNTEAFF.

V gene TRBV9 combines with J gene TRBJ1-2; D call uncertain. V was pared by 4 bases and J by 6 bases, with 7 bases between. The germline V gene has CDR1 SGDLS and CDR2 YYNGEE. This CDR3 has 11 amino acids. This chain's CDR3 is CASSPIDGYTF. The CDR3 DNA reads TGTGCCAGCAGCCCCATCGATGGCTACACCTTC. The entire variable domain, with the rest obtained from reference TRBV9 and TRBJ1-2, is as follows: DSGVTQTPKHLITATGQRVTLRCSPRSGDLSVYWYQQSLDQGLQFLIQYYNGEERAKGNILERFSAQQFPDLHSELNLSSLELGDSALYFCASSPIDGYTFGSGTRLTVV.

Of note for this clone: The identical CDR3 is also encoded by other nucleotide sequences in the sample. The rearrangement links TRBV27 to TRBJ1-5, with 10 bases lining up with TRBD1. The CDR3 sequence is 14 residues long. With V trimmed by 4 bases and J by 4 bases, 1 base remained unmatched. Germline lookup yields CDR1 MNHEY and CDR2 SMNVEV (reference sequence). CDR3 loop: CASSWTGGNQPQHF. CDR3 DNA: TGTGCCAGCAGTTGGACAGGGGGAAATCAGCCCCAGCATTTT.

This sequence joins TRBV6-5 and TRBJ1-4, with 10 bases that match TRBD1. The CDR3 runs 13 residues. Per the germline V gene, CDR1 is MNHEY and CDR2 is SVGAGI. V gave up 10 bases and J gave up 6 bases; unmatched junction bases: 5. CDR3 coding DNA: TGTGCCACCTCCGGGACAGGGGATGAAAAACTGTTTTTT. Translated, it gives CATSGTGDEKLFF.

The chain has TRBV2 and TRBJ2-1; TRBD2 matches at 10 bases. Germline values: CDR1 SNHLY, CDR2 FYNNEI. V shed 8 bases, J shed 3 bases, and the junction held 10 bases outside the gene matches. The CDR3 contains 16 residues. The CDR3 region is CASSLPLAGDYNEQFF. CDR3 nucleotide sequence: TGTGCCAGCTCTCTCCCCCTAGCGGGGGACTACAATGAGCAGTTCTTC.

The V gene is TRBV7-9, the J gene TRBJ2-3; 10 bases are a match to TRBD2. CDR3 length: 14 amino acids. Trimming took 3 bases from V and 6 from J; bases not matched to a gene: 3. The V gene's germline CDR1 is SEHNR and CDR2 FQNEAQ (reference sequence). The CDR3 region is CASSFSSGSDTQYF. CDR3 nucleotide sequence: TGTGCCAGCAGCTTCTCTAGCGGGAGTGATACGCAGTATTTT.

The chain joins TRBV15 to TRBJ2-1, with D unclear. The CDR3 spans 14 residues. V shed 5 bases and J shed 3 bases, with 11 bases lying between them. Germline lookup yields CDR1 LNHNV and CDR2 YYDKDF (reference sequence). CDR3 sequence reads: CATSGQDGYNEQFF. The CDR3 DNA is TGTGCCACCAGCGGCCAGGACGGCTACAATGAGCAGTTCTTC. The whole variable domain, remainder taken from reference TRBV15 and TRBJ2-1, is DAMVIQNPRYQVTQFGKPVTLSCSQTLNHNVMYWYQQKSSQAPKLLFHYYDKDFNNEADTPDNFQSRRPNTSFCFLDIRSPGLGDTAMYLCATSGQDGYNEQFFGPGTRLTVL.

The chain combines TRBV19 with TRBJ1-6; no definite D call. From germline, CDR1 is LNHDA and CDR2 SQIVND (reference sequence). The length of the CDR3 is 16 residues. V lost 5 bases and J lost 0, with 11 bases in between. CDR3 in DNA: TGTGCCAGTAGTTCGGCCCTCCTCTCCTATAATTCACCCCTCCACTTT. Protein product: CASSSALLSYNSPLHF.